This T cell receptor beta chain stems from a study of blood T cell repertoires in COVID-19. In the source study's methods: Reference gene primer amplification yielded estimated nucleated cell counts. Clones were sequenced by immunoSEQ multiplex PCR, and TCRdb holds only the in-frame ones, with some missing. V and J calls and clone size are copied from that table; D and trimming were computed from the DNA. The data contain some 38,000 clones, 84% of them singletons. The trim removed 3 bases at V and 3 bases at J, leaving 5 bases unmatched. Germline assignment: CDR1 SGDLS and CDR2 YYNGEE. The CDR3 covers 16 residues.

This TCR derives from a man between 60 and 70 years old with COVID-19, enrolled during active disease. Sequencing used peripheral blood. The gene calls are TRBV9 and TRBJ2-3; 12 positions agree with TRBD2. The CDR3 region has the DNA TGTGCCAGCAGCGCCAGGACTAGCGGGACTACAGATACGCAGTATTTT. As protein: CASSARTSGTTDTQYF.